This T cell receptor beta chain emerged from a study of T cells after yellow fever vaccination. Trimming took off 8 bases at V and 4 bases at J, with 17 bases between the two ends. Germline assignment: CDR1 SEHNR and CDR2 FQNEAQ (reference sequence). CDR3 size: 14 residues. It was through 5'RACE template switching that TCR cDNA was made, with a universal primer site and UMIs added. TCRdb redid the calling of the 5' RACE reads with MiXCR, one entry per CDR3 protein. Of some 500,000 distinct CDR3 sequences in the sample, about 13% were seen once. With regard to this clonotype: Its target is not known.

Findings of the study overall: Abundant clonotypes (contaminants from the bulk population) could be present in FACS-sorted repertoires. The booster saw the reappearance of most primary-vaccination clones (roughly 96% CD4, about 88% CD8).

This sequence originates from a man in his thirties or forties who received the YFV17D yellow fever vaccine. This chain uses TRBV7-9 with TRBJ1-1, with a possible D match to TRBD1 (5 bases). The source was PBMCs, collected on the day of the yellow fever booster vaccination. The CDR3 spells CASGREGSFTEAFF. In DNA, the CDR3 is TGTGCCAGCGGCCGGGAGGGGTCGTTCACTGAAGCTTTCTTT.